What follows is one T cell receptor (beta chain) and its context. It lacks a known antigen. The CDR3 runs 15 amino acids, cysteine and phenylalanine included. There is no recorded DNA. The sequencer was an Illumina HiSeq 2000. TCR beta cDNA libraries were prepared using 5'RACE template switching, which introduced a universal primer site and unique molecular identifiers. Synthesis of cDNA was primed from the TCR beta constant segment and was followed by two consecutive PCR amplification steps. Under the source paper's analysis protocol: Reads were demultiplexed and grouped by UMI with MIGEC, and clonotypes were assembled and quantified with MiTCR. To exclude erroneous sequences, any TCR cDNA sequence not supported by at least two reads was discarded. The tcR package was used for downstream repertoire analysis, with clonotypes matched between fractions based on CDR3 nucleotide sequence plus V segment. VDJmatch was used to annotate antigen specificity against VDJdb, with one amino acid substitution in CDR3 permitted. TCRdb reprocessed the public reads and reports one entry per CDR3 protein sequence, without DNA. TCRdb assigned the V and J calls; the authors' analysis was not used. This sample's listing comprises 400,000 to 500,000 distinct CDR3 sequences. Together, the top ten hold 6% to 8% of the sample.

HCMV serostatus was determined by detecting HCMV-specific IgG in serum with a commercial ELISA kit. Peripheral blood mononuclear cells were isolated from blood by Ficoll density gradient centrifugation. The entry originates in a study of T cells expressing NK-cell markers (TCRdb year 2020). Background on the whole study: Three sorted T-cell subsets (CD3+CD56+NKG2C+, CD3+CD56+NKG2C- and CD3+CD56-NKG2C+) from several donors had their TCR beta-chain repertoires profiled. Among the eight sequenced donors, only one was HCMV-seronegative, while the other seven were HCMV-seropositive. The study sequenced eight donors, all healthy volunteers chosen at random: three men and five women. The libraries were sequenced on Illumina HiSeq 2000/2500, MiSeq or NextSeq, producing 2 x 150 bp reads. Points the paper makes about the study in general: Whether the expanded NKG2C-expressing T cell clones were specific for HCMV antigens remained unclear. Those dominant clonotypes were again the most abundant among CD3+CD56-NKG2C+ cells in a few donors, at 28.3-60.1%. In 5 to 7 donors, the dominant CD3+CD56+NKG2C+ clonotypes were found to rank among the top 10 CD8+ clonotypes and to make up roughly 1.0-8% of CD8+ T cells.

Sample: blood T cells: a sorted CD56 or NKG2C T cell subset, CD4+ or CD8+ T cells, or bulk PBMC T cells (not recorded which). The receptor chain draws on TRBV12-3 or TRBV12-4 and TRBJ2-1; TCRdb's D call of TRBD2 is untestable without DNA. The receptor's source is a woman aged 18 to 69 in good health. CDR3 sequence: CASSFLGGVGYEQFF.